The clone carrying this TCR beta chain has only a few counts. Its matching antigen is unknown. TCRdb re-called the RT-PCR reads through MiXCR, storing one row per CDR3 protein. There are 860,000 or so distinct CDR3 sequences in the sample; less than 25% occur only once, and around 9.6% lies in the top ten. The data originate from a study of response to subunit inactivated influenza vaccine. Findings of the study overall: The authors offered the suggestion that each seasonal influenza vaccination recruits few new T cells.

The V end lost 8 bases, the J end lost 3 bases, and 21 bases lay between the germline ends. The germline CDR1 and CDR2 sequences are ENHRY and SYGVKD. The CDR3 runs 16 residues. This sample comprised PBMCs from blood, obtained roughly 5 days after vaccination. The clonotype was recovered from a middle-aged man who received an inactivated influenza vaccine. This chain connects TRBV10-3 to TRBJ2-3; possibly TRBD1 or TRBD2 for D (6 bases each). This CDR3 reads CAIRRMGGRFTDTQYF. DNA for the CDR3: TGTGCCATCCGCCGTATGGGGGGCAGGTTTACAGATACGCAGTATTTT.